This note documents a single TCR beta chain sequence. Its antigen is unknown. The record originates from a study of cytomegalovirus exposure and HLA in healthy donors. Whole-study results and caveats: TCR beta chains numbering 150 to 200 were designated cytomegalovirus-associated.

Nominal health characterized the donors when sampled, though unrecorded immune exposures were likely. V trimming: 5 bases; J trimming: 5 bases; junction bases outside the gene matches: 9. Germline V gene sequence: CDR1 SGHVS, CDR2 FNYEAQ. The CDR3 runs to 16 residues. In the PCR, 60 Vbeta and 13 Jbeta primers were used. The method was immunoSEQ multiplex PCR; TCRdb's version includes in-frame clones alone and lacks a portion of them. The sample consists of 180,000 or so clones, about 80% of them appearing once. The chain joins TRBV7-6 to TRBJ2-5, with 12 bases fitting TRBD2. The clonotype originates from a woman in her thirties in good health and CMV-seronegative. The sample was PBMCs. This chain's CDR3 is CASSQGASGGAETQYF. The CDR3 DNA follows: TGTGCCAGCAGCCAAGGGGCTAGCGGGGGGGCTGAGACCCAGTACTTC.